The clone carrying this T cell receptor (beta chain) was picked up many times. What it recognizes is unknown. The CDR3 spans 13 residues. V dropped 2 bases and J dropped 3 bases, with 8 bases sitting between them. Germline lookup yields CDR1 LGHDT and CDR2 YNNKEL (reference sequence). The data were taken from a study of breast tumors, draining lymph nodes, adjacent tissues. A single record per CDR3 protein comes from TCRdb applying MiXCR to the multiplex PCR reads. The sample consists of approximately 22,000 distinct CDR3 sequences, roughly 58% of them appearing once. Study results and limitations: The data were judged consistent with most tumor T cells coming from lymph node and expanding in tumor. Compared with lymph nodes, tumors were less diverse; compared with nontumor tissue, more. Luminal-like breast cancer showed significantly higher tumor–nontumor repertoire similarity than basal-like.

This TCR was sampled from a female donor with breast cancer. Some clones in this sample may be carry-over from other donors' samples. The material sequenced was breast tumor tissue. V gene TRBV3-1 combines with J gene TRBJ2-7, with D uncertain. For the CDR3, the DNA is TGTGCCAGCAGCCAAAGGTCGAGCTACGAGCAGTACTTC. Amino acid sequence: CASSQRSSYEQYF.